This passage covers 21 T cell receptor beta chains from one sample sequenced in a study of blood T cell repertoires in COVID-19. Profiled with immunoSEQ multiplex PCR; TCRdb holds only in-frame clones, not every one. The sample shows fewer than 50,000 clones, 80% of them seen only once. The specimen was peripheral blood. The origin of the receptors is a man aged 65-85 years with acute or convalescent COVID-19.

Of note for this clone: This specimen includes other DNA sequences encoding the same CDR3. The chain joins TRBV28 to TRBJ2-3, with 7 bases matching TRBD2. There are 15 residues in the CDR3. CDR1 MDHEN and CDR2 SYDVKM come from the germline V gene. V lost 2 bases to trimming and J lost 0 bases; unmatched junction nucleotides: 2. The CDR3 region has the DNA TGTGCCAGCAGTTTAGCGGGGGACAGCACAGATACGCAGTATTTT. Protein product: CASSLAGDSTDTQYF.

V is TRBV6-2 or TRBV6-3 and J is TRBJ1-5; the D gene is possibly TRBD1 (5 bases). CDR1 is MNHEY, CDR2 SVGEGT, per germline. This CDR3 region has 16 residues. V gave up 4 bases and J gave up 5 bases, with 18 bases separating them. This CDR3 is CASSSQVWAGDQPQHF. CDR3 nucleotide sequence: TGTGCCAGCAGTTCCCAAGTATGGGCGGGGGATCAGCCCCAGCATTTT.

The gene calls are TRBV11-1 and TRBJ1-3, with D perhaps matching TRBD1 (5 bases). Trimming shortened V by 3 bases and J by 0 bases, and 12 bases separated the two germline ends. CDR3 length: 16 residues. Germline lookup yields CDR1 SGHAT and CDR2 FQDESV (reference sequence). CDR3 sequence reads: CASSFGATFSGNTIYF. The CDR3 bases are TGTGCCAGCAGCTTTGGGGCGACGTTCTCTGGAAACACCATATATTTT. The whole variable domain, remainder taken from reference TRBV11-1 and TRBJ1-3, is EAEVAQSPRYKITEKSQAVAFWCDPISGHATLYWYRQILGQGPELLVQFQDESVVDDSQLPKDRFSAERLKGVDSTLKIQPAELGDSAMYLCASSFGATFSGNTIYFGEGSWLTVV.

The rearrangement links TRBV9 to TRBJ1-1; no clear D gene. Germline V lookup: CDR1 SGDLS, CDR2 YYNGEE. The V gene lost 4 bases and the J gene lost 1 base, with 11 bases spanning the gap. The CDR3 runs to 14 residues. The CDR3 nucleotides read TGTGCCAGCAGCTTTAAGGCGGAGAACACTGAAGCTTTCTTT. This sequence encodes CASSFKAENTEAFF.

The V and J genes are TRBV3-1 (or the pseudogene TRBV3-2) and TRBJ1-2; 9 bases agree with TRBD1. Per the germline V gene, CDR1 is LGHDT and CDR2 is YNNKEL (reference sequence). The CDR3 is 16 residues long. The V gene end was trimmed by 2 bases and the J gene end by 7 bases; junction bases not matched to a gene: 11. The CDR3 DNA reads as TGTGCCAGCAGCCAACCGGGGACAGGGAGACGGGGTGGCTACACCTTC. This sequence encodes CASSQPGTGRRGGYTF.

The CDR3 spells CASSLQGIGQPQHF. CDR3 coding DNA: TGTGCCAGCAGTTTACAGGGAATAGGACAGCCCCAGCATTTT. The V gene is TRBV27, the J gene TRBJ1-5, with D possibly being TRBD1 (5 bases). The germline V gene encodes CDR1 MNHEY and CDR2 SMNVEV (reference sequence). The CDR3 loop spans 14 amino acids. V lost 2 bases and J lost 7, with 12 bases in between.

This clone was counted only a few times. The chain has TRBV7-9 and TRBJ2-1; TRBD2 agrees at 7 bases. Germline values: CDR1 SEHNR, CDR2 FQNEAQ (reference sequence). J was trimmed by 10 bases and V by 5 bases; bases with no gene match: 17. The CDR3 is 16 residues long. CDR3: CASSPPSGLHYKEQFF. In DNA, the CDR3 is TGTGCCAGCAGCCCTCCTAGCGGACTACACTATAAGGAGCAGTTCTTC.

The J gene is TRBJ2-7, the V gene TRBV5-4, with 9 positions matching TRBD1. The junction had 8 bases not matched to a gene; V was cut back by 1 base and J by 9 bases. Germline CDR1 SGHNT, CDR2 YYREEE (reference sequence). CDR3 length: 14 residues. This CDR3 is CASSLTGGGGGQYF. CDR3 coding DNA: TGTGCCAGCAGCTTGACAGGGGGCGGAGGCGGGCAGTACTTC.

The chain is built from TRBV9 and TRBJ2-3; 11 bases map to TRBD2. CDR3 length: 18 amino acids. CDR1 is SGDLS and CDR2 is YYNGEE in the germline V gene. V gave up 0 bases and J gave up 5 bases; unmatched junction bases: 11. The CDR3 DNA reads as TGTGCCAGCAGCGTAGCTACGAGTAGCGGGGGGGCCGGAGATACGCAGTATTTT. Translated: CASSVATSSGGAGDTQYF.

The CDR3 sequence is CAISRDREMGGYTF. The CDR3 coding sequence is TGTGCCATCAGCCGGGACAGGGAGATGGGTGGCTACACCTTC. The J gene is TRBJ1-2, the V gene TRBV10-3; 9 bases are a match to TRBD1. Losses at the gene ends were 6 bases for V and 7 bases for J; bases not matched to a gene: 9. The length of the CDR3 is 14 residues. Germline lookup yields CDR1 ENHRY and CDR2 SYGVKD.

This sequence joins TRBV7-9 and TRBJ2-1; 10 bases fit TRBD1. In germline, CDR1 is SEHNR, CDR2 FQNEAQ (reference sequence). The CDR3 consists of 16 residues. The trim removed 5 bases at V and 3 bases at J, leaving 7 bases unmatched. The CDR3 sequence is CASSRSGQGGYNEQFF. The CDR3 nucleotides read TGTGCCAGCAGCCGTTCCGGACAGGGGGGCTACAATGAGCAGTTCTTC. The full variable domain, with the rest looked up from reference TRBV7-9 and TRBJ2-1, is DTGVSQNPRHKITKRGQNVTFRCDPISEHNRLYWYRQTLGQGPEFLTYFQNEAQLEKSRLLSDRFSAERPKGSFSTLEIQRTEQGDSAMYLCASSRSGQGGYNEQFFGPGTRLTVL.

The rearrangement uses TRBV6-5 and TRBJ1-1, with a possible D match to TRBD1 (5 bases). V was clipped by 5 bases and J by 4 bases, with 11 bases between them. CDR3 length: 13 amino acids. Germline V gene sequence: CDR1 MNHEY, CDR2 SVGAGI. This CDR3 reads CASSNQGGTEAFF. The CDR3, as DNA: TGTGCCAGCAGTAACCAGGGAGGCACTGAAGCTTTCTTT.

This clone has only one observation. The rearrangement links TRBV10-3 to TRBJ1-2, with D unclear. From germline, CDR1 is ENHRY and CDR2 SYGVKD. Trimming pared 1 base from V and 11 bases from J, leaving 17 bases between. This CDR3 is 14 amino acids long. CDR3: CAISEFSTLYGYTF. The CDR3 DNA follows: TGTGCCATCAGTGAGTTTAGCACCTTATACGGATACACCTTC.

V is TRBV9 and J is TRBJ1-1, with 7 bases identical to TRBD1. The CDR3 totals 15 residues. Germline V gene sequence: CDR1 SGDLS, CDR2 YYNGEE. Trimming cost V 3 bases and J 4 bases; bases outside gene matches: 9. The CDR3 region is CASSGETGIGTEAFF. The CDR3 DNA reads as TGTGCCAGCAGCGGCGAGACAGGGATTGGCACTGAAGCTTTCTTT.

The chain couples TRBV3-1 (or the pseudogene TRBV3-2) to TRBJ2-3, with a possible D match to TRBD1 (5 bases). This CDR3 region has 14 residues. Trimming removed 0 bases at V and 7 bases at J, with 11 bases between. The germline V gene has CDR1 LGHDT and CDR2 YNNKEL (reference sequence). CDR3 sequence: CASSQDDQGHTQYF. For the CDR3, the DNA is TGTGCCAGCAGCCAAGATGATCAGGGTCATACGCAGTATTTT.

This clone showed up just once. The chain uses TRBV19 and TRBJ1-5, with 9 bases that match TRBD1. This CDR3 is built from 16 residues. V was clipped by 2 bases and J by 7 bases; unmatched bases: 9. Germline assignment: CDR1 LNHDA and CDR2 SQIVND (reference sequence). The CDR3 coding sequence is TGTGCCAGTAGTATAATAGGGACAGGGAGGAGGCAGCCCCAGCATTTT. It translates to CASSIIGTGRRQPQHF.

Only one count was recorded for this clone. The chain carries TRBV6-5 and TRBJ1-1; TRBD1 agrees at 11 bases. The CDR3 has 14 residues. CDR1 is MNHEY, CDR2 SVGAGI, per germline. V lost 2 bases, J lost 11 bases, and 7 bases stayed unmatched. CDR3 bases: TGTGCCAGCAGTTACCCTGGACAGGGGGCCGAGGCTTTCTTT. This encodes CASSYPGQGAEAFF.

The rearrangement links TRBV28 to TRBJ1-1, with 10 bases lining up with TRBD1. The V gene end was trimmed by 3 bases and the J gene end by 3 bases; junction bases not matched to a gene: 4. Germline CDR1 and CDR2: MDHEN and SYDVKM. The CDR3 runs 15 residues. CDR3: CASSFAGTGDTEAFF. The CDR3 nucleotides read TGTGCCAGCAGTTTTGCCGGGACAGGGGACACTGAAGCTTTCTTT.

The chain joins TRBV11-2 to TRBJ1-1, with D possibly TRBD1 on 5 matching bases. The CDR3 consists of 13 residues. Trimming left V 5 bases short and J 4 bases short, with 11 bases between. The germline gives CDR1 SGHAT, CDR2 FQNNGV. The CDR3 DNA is TGTGCCAGCAGCCCCCCGGGGGGCACTGAAGCTTTCTTT. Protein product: CASSPPGGTEAFF.

The CDR3 spells CASGTGSGNTIYF. Here the CDR3 DNA reads TGTGCCAGTGGGACAGGGTCTGGAAACACCATATATTTT. The chain carries TRBV7-9 and TRBJ1-3; 9 bases fit TRBD1. CDR1 is SEHNR and CDR2 is FQNEAQ in the germline V gene (reference sequence). V lost 9 bases to trimming and J lost 1 base; unmatched junction nucleotides: 1. The CDR3 loop spans 13 amino acids. Full variable domain (rest looked up from reference TRBV7-9 and TRBJ1-3): DTGVSQNPRHKITKRGQNVTFRCDPISEHNRLYWYRQTLGQGPEFLTYFQNEAQLEKSRLLSDRFSAERPKGSFSTLEIQRTEQGDSAMYLCASGTGSGNTIYFGEGSWLTVV.

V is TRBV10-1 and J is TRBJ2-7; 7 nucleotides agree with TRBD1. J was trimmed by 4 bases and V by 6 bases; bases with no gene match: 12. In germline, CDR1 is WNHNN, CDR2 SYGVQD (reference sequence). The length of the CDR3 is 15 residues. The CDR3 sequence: CASSSQGNTQYEQYF. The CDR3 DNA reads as TGCGCCAGCAGCTCACAGGGGAACACTCAGTACGAGCAGTACTTC.